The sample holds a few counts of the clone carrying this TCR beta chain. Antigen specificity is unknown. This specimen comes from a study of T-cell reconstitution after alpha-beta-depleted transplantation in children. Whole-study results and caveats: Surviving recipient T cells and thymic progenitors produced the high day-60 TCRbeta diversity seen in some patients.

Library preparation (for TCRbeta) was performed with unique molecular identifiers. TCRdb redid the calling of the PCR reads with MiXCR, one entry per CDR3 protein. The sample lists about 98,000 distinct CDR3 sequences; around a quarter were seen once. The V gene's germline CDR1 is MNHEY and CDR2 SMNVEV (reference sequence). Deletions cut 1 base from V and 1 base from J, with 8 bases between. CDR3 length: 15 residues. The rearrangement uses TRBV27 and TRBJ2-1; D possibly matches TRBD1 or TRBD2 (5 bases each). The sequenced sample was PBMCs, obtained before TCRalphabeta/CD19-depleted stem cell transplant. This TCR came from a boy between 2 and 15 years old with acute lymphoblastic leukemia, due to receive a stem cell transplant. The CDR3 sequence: CASSLYGGSYNEQFF. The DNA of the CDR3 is TGTGCCAGCAGTTTATATGGGGGTTCCTACAATGAGCAGTTCTTC.